This TCR beta chain was documented in a study of T cell responses to AZD1222 COVID-19 vaccine. Findings and limits, study-wide: Mostly white British, mostly female donors; authors suggested clonal diversity may be underestimated.

Clones were read by immunoSEQ multiplex PCR, and TCRdb kept only the in-frame ones, dropping some. The sample consists of tens of thousands of clones, 80% to 90% of them appearing once. V was pared by 4 bases and J by 13 bases, with 19 bases between. The CDR3 covers 13 residues. Germline CDR1 reads MDHEN; CDR2 reads SYDVKM. Second-dose recipients at about 4 or about 12 weeks were treated as one pooled group. In regard to this clone: Its antigen is not identified.

The sequence was collected from an adult who received the AZD1222 COVID-19 vaccine. The chain couples TRBV28 to TRBJ1-1; D ambiguous. The source was peripheral blood, collected 28 days after the second AZD1222 dose. The CDR3: CASSSPSVRRSFF. The CDR3 DNA reads as TGTGCCAGCAGTTCCCCTTCTGTCCGTCGTAGTTTCTTT. The complete variable domain, with remaining parts taken from reference TRBV28 and TRBJ1-1, reads DVKVTQSSRYLVKRTGEKVFLECVQDMDHENMFWYRQDPGLGLRLIYFSYDVKMKEKGDIPEGYSVSREKKERFSLILESASTNQTSMYLCASSSPSVRRSFFGQGTRLTVV.